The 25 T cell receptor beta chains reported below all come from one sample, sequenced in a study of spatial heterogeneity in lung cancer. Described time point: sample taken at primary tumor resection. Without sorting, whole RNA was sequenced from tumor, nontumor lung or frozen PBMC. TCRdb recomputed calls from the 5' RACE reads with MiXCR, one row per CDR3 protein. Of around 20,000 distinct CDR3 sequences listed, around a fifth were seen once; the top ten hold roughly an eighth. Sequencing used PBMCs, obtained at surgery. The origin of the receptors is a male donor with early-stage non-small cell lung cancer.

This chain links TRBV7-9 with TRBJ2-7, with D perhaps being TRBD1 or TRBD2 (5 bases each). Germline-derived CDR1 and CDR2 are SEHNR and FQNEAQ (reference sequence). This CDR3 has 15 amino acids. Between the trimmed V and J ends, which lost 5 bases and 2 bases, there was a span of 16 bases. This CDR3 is CASSLGDGVTYEQYF. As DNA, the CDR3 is TGTGCCAGCAGCCTCGGGGACGGAGTAACCTACGAGCAGTACTTC.

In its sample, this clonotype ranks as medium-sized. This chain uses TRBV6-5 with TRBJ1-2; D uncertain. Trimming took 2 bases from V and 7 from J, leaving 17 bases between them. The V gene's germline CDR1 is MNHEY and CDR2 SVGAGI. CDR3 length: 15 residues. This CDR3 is CASSYADRRLRGYTF. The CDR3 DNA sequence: TGTGCCAGCAGTTACGCCGACCGGCGCCTCCGTGGCTACACCTTC.

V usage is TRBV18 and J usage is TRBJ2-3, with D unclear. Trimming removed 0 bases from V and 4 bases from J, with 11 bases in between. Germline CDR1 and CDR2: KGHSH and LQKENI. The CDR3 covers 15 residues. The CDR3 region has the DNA TGTGCCAGCTCACCACCTTTAGCTGGTCCAGATACGCAGTATTTT. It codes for CASSPPLAGPDTQYF.

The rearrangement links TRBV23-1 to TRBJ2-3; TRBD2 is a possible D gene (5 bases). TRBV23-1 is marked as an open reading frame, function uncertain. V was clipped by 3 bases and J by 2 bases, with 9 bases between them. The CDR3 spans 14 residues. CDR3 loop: CASSQREITDTQYF. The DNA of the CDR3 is TGCGCCAGCAGTCAGAGGGAGATCACAGATACGCAGTATTTT.

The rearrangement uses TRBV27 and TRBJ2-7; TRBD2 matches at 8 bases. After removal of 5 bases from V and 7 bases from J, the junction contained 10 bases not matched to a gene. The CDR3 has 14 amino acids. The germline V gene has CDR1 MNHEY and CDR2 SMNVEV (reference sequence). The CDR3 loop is CASSLWTGGREQYF. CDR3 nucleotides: TGTGCCAGCAGTCTTTGGACGGGAGGGAGGGAGCAGTACTTC.

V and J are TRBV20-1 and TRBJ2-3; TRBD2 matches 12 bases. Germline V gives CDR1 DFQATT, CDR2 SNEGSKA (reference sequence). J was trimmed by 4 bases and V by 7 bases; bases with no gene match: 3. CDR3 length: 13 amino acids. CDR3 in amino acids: CSGLAGASDTQYF. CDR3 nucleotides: TGCAGTGGACTAGCGGGAGCATCAGATACGCAGTATTTT.

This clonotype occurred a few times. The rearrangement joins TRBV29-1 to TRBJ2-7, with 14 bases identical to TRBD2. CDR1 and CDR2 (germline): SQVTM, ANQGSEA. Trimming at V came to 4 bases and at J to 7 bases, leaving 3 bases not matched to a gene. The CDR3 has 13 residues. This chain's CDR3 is CSVARTSGGEQYF. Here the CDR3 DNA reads TGCAGCGTTGCCCGGACTAGCGGGGGGGAGCAGTACTTC.

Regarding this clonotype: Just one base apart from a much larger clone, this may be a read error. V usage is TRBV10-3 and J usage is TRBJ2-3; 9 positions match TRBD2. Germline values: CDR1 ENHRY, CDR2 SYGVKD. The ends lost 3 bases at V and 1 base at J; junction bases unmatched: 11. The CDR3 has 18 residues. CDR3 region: CAISDGTSWGLGTDTQYF. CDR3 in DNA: TGTGCCATCAGTGATGGGACTAGCTGGGGGCTGGGCACAGATACGCAGTATTTT.

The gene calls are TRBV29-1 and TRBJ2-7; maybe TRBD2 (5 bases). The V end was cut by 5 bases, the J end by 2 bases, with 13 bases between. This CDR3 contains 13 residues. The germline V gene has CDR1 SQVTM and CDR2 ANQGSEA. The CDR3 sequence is CSVFGGSTYEQYF. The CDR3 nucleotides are TGCAGCGTTTTCGGAGGCAGCACCTACGAGCAGTACTTC.

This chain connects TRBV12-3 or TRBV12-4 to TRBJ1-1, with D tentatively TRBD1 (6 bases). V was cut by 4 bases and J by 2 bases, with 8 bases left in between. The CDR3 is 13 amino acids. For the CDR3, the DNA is TGTGCCAGCAGTTCAGGGGTTAACACTGAAGCTTTCTTT. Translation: CASSSGVNTEAFF.

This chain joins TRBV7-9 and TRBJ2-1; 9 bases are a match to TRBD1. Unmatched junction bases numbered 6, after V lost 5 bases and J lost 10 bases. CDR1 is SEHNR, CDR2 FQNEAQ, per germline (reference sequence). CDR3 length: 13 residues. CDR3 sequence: CASSPGQGLEQFF. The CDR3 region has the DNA TGTGCCAGCAGCCCGGGACAGGGTTTGGAGCAGTTCTTC. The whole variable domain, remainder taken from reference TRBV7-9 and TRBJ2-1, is DTGVSQNPRHKITKRGQNVTFRCDPISEHNRLYWYRQTLGQGPEFLTYFQNEAQLEKSRLLSDRFSAERPKGSFSTLEIQRTEQGDSAMYLCASSPGQGLEQFFGPGTRLTVL.

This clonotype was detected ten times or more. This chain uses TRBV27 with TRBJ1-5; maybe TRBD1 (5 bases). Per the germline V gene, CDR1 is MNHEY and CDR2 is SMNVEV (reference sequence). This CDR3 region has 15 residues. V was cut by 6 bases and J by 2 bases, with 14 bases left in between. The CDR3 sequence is CASRTGTQGNQPQHF. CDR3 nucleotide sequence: TGTGCCAGCAGGACCGGGACTCAAGGCAATCAGCCCCAGCATTTT.

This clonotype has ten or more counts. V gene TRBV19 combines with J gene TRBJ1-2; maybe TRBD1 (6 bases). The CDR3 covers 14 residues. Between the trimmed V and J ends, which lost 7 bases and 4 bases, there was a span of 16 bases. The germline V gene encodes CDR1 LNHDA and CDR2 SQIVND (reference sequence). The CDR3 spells CASNVPDRTYGYTF. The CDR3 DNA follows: TGTGCCAGTAATGTGCCGGACAGAACCTATGGCTACACCTTC.

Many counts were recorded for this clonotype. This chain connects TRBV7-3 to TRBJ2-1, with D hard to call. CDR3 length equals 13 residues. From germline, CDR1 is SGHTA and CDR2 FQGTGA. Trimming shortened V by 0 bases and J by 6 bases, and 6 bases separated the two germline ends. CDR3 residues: CASSLTWGNEQFF. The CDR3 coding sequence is TGTGCCAGCAGCTTAACTTGGGGCAATGAGCAGTTCTTC.

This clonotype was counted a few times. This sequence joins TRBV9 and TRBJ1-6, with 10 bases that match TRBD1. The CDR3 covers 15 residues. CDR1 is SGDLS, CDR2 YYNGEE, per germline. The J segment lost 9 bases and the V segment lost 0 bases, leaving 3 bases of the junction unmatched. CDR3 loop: CASSVEGTGASPLHF. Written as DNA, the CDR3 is TGTGCCAGCAGCGTAGAGGGGACAGGGGCTTCACCCCTCCACTTT.

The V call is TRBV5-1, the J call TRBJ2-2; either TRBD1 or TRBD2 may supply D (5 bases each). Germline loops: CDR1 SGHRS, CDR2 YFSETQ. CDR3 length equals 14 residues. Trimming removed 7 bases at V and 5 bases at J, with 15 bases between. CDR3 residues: CASRIIGTTGELFF. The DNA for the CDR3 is TGCGCCAGCCGGATCATCGGGACGACCGGGGAGCTGTTTTTT.

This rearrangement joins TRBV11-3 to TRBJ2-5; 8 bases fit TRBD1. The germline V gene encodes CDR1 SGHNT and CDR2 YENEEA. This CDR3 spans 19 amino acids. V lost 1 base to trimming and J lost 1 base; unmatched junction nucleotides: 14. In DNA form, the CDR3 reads TGTGCCAGCAGCTTAGGTATCCGGGACAGGCCTCGAGGCCAAGAGACCCAGTACTTC. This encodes CASSLGIRDRPRGQETQYF.

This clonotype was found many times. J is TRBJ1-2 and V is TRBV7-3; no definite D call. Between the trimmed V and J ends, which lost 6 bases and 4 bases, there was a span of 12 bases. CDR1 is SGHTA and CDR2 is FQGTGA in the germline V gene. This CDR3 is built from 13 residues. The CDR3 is CASSPGFGYGYTF. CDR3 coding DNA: TGTGCCAGCAGTCCAGGATTCGGCTATGGCTACACCTTC.

CDR3 sequence reads: CASSLEWRYNEQFF. The CDR3 nucleotides read TGTGCCAGCAGTTTGGAGTGGAGGTACAATGAGCAGTTCTTC. The chain employs TRBV12-3 or TRBV12-4 and TRBJ2-1, with a weak D call TRBD2 (5 bases). V was trimmed by 3 bases and J by 4 bases, leaving 10 bases between them. The CDR3 has 14 amino acids.

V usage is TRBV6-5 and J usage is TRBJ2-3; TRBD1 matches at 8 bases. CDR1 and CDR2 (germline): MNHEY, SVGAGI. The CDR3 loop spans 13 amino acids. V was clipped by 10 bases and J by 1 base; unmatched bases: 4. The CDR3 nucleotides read TGTGCCACCTCGGGACAGGGCACAGATACGCAGTATTTT. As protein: CATSGQGTDTQYF.

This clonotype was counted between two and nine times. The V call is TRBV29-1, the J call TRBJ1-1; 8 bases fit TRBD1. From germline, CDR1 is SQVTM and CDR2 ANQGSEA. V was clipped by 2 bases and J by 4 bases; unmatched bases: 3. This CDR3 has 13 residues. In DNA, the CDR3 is TGCAGCGTTGAACCTACAGGGGGCACTGAAGCTTTCTTT. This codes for CSVEPTGGTEAFF.

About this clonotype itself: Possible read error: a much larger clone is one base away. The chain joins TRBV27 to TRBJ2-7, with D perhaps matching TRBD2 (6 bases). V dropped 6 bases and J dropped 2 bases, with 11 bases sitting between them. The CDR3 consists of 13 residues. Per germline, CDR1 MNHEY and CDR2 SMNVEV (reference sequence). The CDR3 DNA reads TGTGCCAGCAGCCCGTGGGGGGCCTACGAGCAGTACTTC. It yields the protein CASSPWGAYEQYF.

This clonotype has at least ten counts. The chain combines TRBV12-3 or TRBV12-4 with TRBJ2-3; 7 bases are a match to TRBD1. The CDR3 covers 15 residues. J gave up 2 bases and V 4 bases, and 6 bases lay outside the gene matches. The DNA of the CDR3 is TGTGCCAGCAGTTCCGGACAGGCATTCACAGATACGCAGTATTTT. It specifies CASSSGQAFTDTQYF.

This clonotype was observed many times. CDR3 residues: CASSQDSGQPQHF. CDR3 bases: TGTGCCAGCAGCCAAGATTCAGGGCAGCCCCAGCATTTT. This chain connects TRBV4-2 to TRBJ1-5; D is perhaps TRBD1 (5 bases). The CDR3 covers 13 residues. Trimming pared 0 bases from V and 7 bases from J, leaving 7 bases between. Germline CDR1 and CDR2: LGHNA and YNFKEQ.

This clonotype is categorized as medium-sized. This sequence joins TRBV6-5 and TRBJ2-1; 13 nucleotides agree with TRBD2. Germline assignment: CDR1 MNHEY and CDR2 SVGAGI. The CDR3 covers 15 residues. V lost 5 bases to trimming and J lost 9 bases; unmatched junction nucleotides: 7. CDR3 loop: CASSPTSGGASEQFF. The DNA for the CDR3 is TGTGCCAGCAGTCCAACTAGCGGGGGGGCATCTGAGCAGTTCTTC.